One and the same sample provided the 12 T cell receptor beta chains below, sequenced in a study of siplizumab effects on memory and regulatory T cells. Only in-frame clones appear in the TCRdb table, and some are missing; sequencing was by immunoSEQ multiplex PCR. The sample gives tens of thousands of clones, around 96% of which show up once; more than 0.095% is in the top ten. Sequencing was done on a sample of naive CD8+ T cells sorted from blood. Receptor source: a human donor in good health.

CDR3 amino acids: CASSQSITGYEAFF. The DNA of the CDR3 is TGTGCCAGCAGCCAATCGATTACAGGGTACGAAGCTTTCTTT. This chain uses TRBV16 with TRBJ1-1; D possibly corresponds to TRBD1 (6 bases). The V gene lost 0 bases and the J gene lost 8 bases, with 13 bases spanning the gap. The CDR3 covers 14 residues. In germline, CDR1 is KGHSY, CDR2 FQNENV.

The V gene is TRBV4-1, the J gene TRBJ2-5, with D uncertain. Germline V gene data show CDR1 as MGHRA and CDR2 as YSYEKL. V was trimmed by 3 bases and J by 3 bases, leaving 8 bases between them. The CDR3 has 13 amino acids. In DNA, the CDR3 is TGCGCCAGCAGCCACTGGCAGGAAGAGACCCAGTACTTC. Its translation is CASSHWQEETQYF.

The chain has TRBV21-1 and TRBJ1-1. TRBV21-1 is tagged as a pseudogene. CDR3 length: 16 amino acids. This CDR3 is CASRSGVYTIRTEAFF. As DNA, the CDR3 is TGTGCCAGCAGGTCCGGTGTATACACAATTCGCACTGAAGCTTTCTTT.

The chain has TRBV2 and TRBJ2-7, with D perhaps matching TRBD2 (6 bases). Trimming took off 4 bases at V and 2 bases at J, with 9 bases between the two ends. The CDR3 consists of 13 residues. Germline V gene lookup returns CDR1 SNHLY and CDR2 FYNNEI. The CDR3 loop reads CASSGGGTYEQYF. The CDR3 DNA is TGTGCCAGCAGTGGCGGAGGGACCTACGAGCAGTACTTC.

This chain links TRBV28 with TRBJ2-3; no clear D. Germline CDR1 is MDHEN and CDR2 is SYDVKM. Deletions cut 2 bases from V and 3 bases from J, with 9 bases between. The CDR3 totals 14 residues. The CDR3 nucleotides read TGTGCCAGCAGTTTAGACCTTCATACAGATACGCAGTATTTT. As protein: CASSLDLHTDTQYF.

This clone occurred a few times. V usage is TRBV7-9 and J usage is TRBJ1-6, with a possible D match to TRBD1 (5 bases). This CDR3 has 16 amino acids. CDR1 is SEHNR, CDR2 FQNEAQ, per germline (reference sequence). V shed 4 bases and J shed 10 bases, with 20 bases lying between them. CDR3: CASSSPGRPKDSPLHF. The CDR3 nucleotides are TGTGCCAGCAGCTCCCCGGGACGACCGAAGGACTCACCCCTCCACTTT.

V usage is TRBV30 and J usage is TRBJ1-2, with D tentatively TRBD1 (5 bases). This CDR3 contains 16 residues. CDR1 and CDR2 from the germline V gene are GTSNPN and SVGIG (reference sequence). The V gene lost 1 base and the J gene lost 4 bases, with 19 bases spanning the gap. CDR3 protein: CAWSAAVRGIGYGYTF. The DNA for the CDR3 is TGTGCCTGGAGTGCCGCGGTTCGGGGGATAGGCTATGGCTACACCTTC.

This chain joins TRBV2 and TRBJ1-1; TRBD1 matches 8 bases. Germline lookup yields CDR1 SNHLY and CDR2 FYNNEI. There are 10 residues in the CDR3. Germline trimming cut 8 bases from V and 11 bases from J; bases unmatched to any gene: 4. DNA for the CDR3: TGTGCCAGCGATCACAGGGGGGCTTTCTTT. Its translation: CASDHRGAFF.

The chain couples TRBV13 to TRBJ1-4; D uncertain. Trimming stripped 5 bases from V and 4 bases from J, with 5 bases between. This CDR3 contains 12 residues. Per the germline V gene, CDR1 is PRHDT and CDR2 is FYEKMQ (reference sequence). The CDR3 DNA sequence: TGTGCCAGCAGCCGGGGTAATGAAAAACTGTTTTTT. Its protein product is CASSRGNEKLFF.

J is TRBJ2-7 and V is TRBV25-1; D remains unclear. Germline V gene sequence: CDR1 MGHDK, CDR2 SYGVNS. This CDR3 has 14 residues. Trimming removed 9 bases from V and 0 bases from J, with 15 bases in between. The DNA for the CDR3 is TGTGCCAGAGAATGCAGGACCAGCTCCTACGAGCAGTACTTC. This encodes CARECRTSSYEQYF.

This clone was found once. The chain has TRBV7-9 and TRBJ1-2, with D uncertain. The CDR3 has 12 residues. CDR1 is SEHNR and CDR2 is FQNEAQ in the germline V gene (reference sequence). V was shortened by 3 bases and J by 6 bases, with 8 bases between the two germline ends. The CDR3 DNA follows: TGTGCCAGCAGCTTGGCCCTCGATGGCTACACCTTC. Residues: CASSLALDGYTF.

V and J are TRBV7-9 and TRBJ1-5; no definite D call. The ends were cut back, 5 bases at V and 0 bases at J, with 14 bases in the middle. The CDR3 loop spans 16 amino acids. The germline V gene encodes CDR1 SEHNR and CDR2 FQNEAQ (reference sequence). CDR3 region: CASSPGTGPSNQPQHF. The CDR3 DNA is TGTGCCAGCAGCCCGGGCACTGGTCCTAGCAATCAGCCCCAGCATTTT.